This is a list of T cell receptor beta chains from one sample in a study of blood T cell repertoires in COVID-19. Using immunoSEQ multiplex PCR, the repertoire was profiled, and TCRdb retains in-frame clones only, with some absent. The data contain 200,000 to 300,000 clones, around 88% of them seen just once; the ten biggest clones take up about 1.3%. Sequencing was performed on peripheral blood. The receptor set was obtained from a man older than 75 with acute or convalescent COVID-19. Each CDR3 is given with its conserved first and last residue. Fields, in order: V gene, J gene, CDR3 length, clone size, D gene, CDR3 DNA, CDR3 protein. A D gene is named only where the DNA matches it firmly. Only part of the rows carry a size: once, few, many, or a class if the clone is expanded.

V gene: TRBV6-5
J gene: TRBJ2-3
CDR3 length: 15
clone size: NA
D gene: TRBD1
CDR3 DNA: TGTGCCAGCAGTCGGACAGGAAAAAGCACAGATACGCAGTATTTT
CDR3 protein: CASSRTGKSTDTQYF

V gene: TRBV5-4
J gene: TRBJ1-2
CDR3 length: 13
clone size: NA
D gene: TRBD1
CDR3 DNA: TGTGCCAGCAGCTTACGGACAGGAAACGGCTACACCTTC
CDR3 protein: CASSLRTGNGYTF

V gene: TRBV27
J gene: TRBJ2-7
CDR3 length: 15
clone size: NA
D gene: TRBD1
CDR3 DNA: TGTGCCAGCAGTGCCCCGGGACAGGGGTCCTACGAGCAGTACTTC
CDR3 protein: CASSAPGQGSYEQYF

V gene: TRBV20-1
J gene: TRBJ1-1
CDR3 length: 11
clone size: few
D gene: NA
CDR3 DNA: TGCAGTGGGGCCCAGGCTGTTGTCGCTTTCTTT
CDR3 protein: CSGAQAVVAFF

V gene: TRBV19
J gene: TRBJ1-1
CDR3 length: 14
clone size: NA
D gene: NA
CDR3 DNA: TGTGCCAGTAGACTGGGGGCCCAGAACACTGAAGCTTTCTTT
CDR3 protein: CASRLGAQNTEAFF

V gene: TRBV6-6
J gene: TRBJ1-1
CDR3 length: 14
clone size: once
D gene: TRBD1
CDR3 DNA: TGTGCCAGCAGCTCGGGGGACAGGGTCGCTGAAGCTTTCTTT
CDR3 protein: CASSSGDRVAEAFF

V gene: TRBV5-8
J gene: TRBJ2-3
CDR3 length: 14
clone size: NA
D gene: TRBD1
CDR3 DNA: TGTGCCAGCAGCTTGGGGCAGGGGGCAGATACGCAGTATTTT
CDR3 protein: CASSLGQGADTQYF

V gene: TRBV6-5
J gene: TRBJ2-3
CDR3 length: 15
clone size: once
D gene: TRBD2
CDR3 DNA: TGTGCCAGCAGTCGAAGCGGGAGGGAGGGAGATACGCAGTATTTT
CDR3 protein: CASSRSGREGDTQYF

V gene: TRBV2
J gene: TRBJ2-7
CDR3 length: 13
clone size: NA
D gene: NA
CDR3 DNA: TGTGCCAGCAGTGCAAGCAGGGAACTCGGGCAGTACTTC
CDR3 protein: CASSASRELGQYF

V gene: TRBV2
J gene: TRBJ2-7
CDR3 length: 15
clone size: NA
D gene: TRBD2
CDR3 DNA: TGTGCCAGTAATGACTTTAGCGGGATTCAGTACGAGCAGTACTTC
CDR3 protein: CASNDFSGIQYEQYF

V gene: TRBV3-1/TRBV3-2
J gene: TRBJ1-1
CDR3 length: 15
clone size: few
D gene: TRBD1
CDR3 DNA: TGTGCCAGCAGCCAACTGGGACAGTTGAACACTGAAGCTTTCTTT
CDR3 protein: CASSQLGQLNTEAFF

V gene: TRBV7-9
J gene: TRBJ1-4
CDR3 length: 16
clone size: NA
D gene: TRBD1
CDR3 DNA: TGTGCCAGCAGCTCGGGACAGGGAAGGGATAATGAAGAACTGTTTTTT
CDR3 protein: CASSSGQGRDNEELFF

V gene: TRBV7-9
J gene: TRBJ2-1
CDR3 length: 17
clone size: once
D gene: TRBD2
CDR3 DNA: TGTGCCAGCAGCCTAGGACTCCAGGGACTAGCGAACAATGAGCAGTTCTTC
CDR3 protein: CASSLGLQGLANNEQFF

V gene: TRBV28
J gene: TRBJ1-2
CDR3 length: 13
clone size: NA
D gene: TRBD1
CDR3 DNA: TGTGCCAGCAGTCCACAGGGGTTGAAAGGCTACACCTTC
CDR3 protein: CASSPQGLKGYTF

V gene: TRBV5-8
J gene: TRBJ1-4
CDR3 length: 16
clone size: NA
D gene: TRBD1
CDR3 DNA: TGTGCCAGCACCCAATTAGAGGGACAGGGTCGTGAAAAACTGTTTTTT
CDR3 protein: CASTQLEGQGREKLFF

V gene: TRBV2
J gene: TRBJ1-2
CDR3 length: 14
clone size: NA
D gene: NA
CDR3 DNA: TGTGCCAGCAGCATCAGGAACCTTAACTATGGCTACACCTTC
CDR3 protein: CASSIRNLNYGYTF

V gene: TRBV21-1
J gene: TRBJ2-7
CDR3 length: 15
clone size: NA
D gene: NA
CDR3 DNA: TGTGCCAGCTCCCTTTTGTGGGCTAAGGCCTACGAGCAGTACTTC
CDR3 protein: CASSLLWAKAYEQYF

V gene: TRBV5-1
J gene: TRBJ2-3
CDR3 length: 12
clone size: NA
D gene: NA
CDR3 DNA: TGCGCCAGCAGCAGGGGGACAGATACGCAGTATTTT
CDR3 protein: CASSRGTDTQYF

V gene: TRBV6-5
J gene: TRBJ1-2
CDR3 length: 14
clone size: NA
D gene: TRBD1
CDR3 DNA: TGTGCCAGCAGGGACAGGGGCGGAAACTATGGCTACACCTTC
CDR3 protein: CASRDRGGNYGYTF

V gene: TRBV5-4
J gene: TRBJ2-3
CDR3 length: 14
clone size: NA
D gene: TRBD2
CDR3 DNA: TGTGCCAGCAGCGAAAGACTAGCGTTAGATACGCAGTATTTT
CDR3 protein: CASSERLALDTQYF

V gene: TRBV3-1/TRBV3-2
J gene: TRBJ2-7
CDR3 length: 15
clone size: NA
D gene: TRBD2
CDR3 DNA: TGTGCCAGCAGCCATCTAGCGGGAGGGGTGTACGAGCAGTACTTC
CDR3 protein: CASSHLAGGVYEQYF

V gene: TRBV6-5
J gene: TRBJ2-5
CDR3 length: 15
clone size: NA
D gene: NA
CDR3 DNA: TGTGCCAGCAGCCGCCCCCCGGGTTACCAAGAGACCCAGTACTTC
CDR3 protein: CASSRPPGYQETQYF